This T cell receptor beta chain comes out of a study of shared clonotypes between healthy human individuals. Looked up from germline, CDR1 is SGHRS and CDR2 is YFSETQ. V shed 0 bases and J 8 bases; nucleotides not matched to a gene: 9. The CDR3 contains 16 residues. As originally analysed: Filtering differed, since immunoSEQ gave only junction sequences and no quality scores. Clones were read by immunoSEQ multiplex PCR, and TCRdb kept only the in-frame ones, dropping some. D and trimming were read from the DNA, whereas the V and J calls and clone size are those reported in that table. The sample has 600,000 to 700,000 clones, 60% to 75% seen once. This clone turned up a few times. Donors, without exception, were Caucasian adults residing in Nashville, Tennessee. The authors divided CD4+ cells into CD45RA+ naive and CD45RA-negative memory subsets.

The origin of this receptor is a woman in her twenties or thirties in good health. The chain joins TRBV5-1 to TRBJ2-1; 9 bases are a match to TRBD2. Sequenced: memory CD4+ T cells sorted from blood. The subset denotes: CD45RA-negative fraction. DNA for the CDR3: TGCGCCAGCAGCTTGGCGGGTAGCGGGAGCTTGGATGAGCAGTTCTTC. This translates into CASSLAGSGSLDEQFF. Complete variable domain (other parts from reference TRBV5-1 and TRBJ2-1): KAGVTQTPRYLIKTRGQQVTLSCSPISGHRSVSWYQQTPGQGLQFLFEYFSETQRNKGNFPGRFSGRQFSNSRSEMNVSTLELGDSALYLCASSLAGSGSLDEQFFGPGTRLTVL.